This T cell receptor beta chain stems from a study of technical replicates of blood from a few donors. This clone was seen just once. This CDR3 has 12 residues. Trimming removed 5 bases from V and 6 bases from J, with 10 bases in between. CDR1 is MDHEN and CDR2 is SYDVKM in the germline V gene. Clones were sequenced by immunoSEQ multiplex PCR, and TCRdb holds only the in-frame ones, with some missing. The sample holds about 69,000 clones, around 90% seen once. The sample consisted of PBMCs. The rearrangement links TRBV28 to TRBJ1-1; a weak D match, TRBD1 (5 bases). The TCR originated in a human donor in good health. Some clones in this sample may be carry-over from other donors' samples. In DNA form, the CDR3 reads TGTGCCAGCAGTAGGGGAAGGGCTGAAGCTTTCTTT. It specifies CASSRGRAEAFF.